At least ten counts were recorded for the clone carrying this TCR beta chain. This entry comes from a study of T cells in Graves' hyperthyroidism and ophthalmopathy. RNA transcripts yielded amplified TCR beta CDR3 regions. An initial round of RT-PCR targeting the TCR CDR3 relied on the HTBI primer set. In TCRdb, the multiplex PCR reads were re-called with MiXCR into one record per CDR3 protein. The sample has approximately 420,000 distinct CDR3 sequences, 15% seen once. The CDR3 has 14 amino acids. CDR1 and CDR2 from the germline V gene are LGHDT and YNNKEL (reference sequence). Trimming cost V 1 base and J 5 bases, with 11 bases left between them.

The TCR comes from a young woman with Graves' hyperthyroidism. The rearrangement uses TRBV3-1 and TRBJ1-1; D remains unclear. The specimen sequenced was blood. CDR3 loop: CASSQVGSKTEAFF. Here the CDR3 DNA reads TGTGCCAGCAGCCAAGTGGGCAGCAAAACTGAAGCTTTCTTT.